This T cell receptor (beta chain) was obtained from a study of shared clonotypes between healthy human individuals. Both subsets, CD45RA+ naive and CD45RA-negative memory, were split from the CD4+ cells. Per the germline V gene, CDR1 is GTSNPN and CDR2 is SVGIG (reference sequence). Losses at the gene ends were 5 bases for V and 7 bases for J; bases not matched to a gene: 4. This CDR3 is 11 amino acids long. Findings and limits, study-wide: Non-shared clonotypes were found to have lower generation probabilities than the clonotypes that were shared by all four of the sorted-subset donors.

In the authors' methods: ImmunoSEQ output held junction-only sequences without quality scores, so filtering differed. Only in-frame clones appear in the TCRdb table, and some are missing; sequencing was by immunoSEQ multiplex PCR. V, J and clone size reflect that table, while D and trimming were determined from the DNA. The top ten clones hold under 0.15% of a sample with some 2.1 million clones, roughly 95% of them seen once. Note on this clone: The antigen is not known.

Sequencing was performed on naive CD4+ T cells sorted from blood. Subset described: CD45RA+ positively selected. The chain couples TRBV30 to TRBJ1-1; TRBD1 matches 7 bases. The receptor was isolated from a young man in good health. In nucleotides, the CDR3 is TGTGCCTGGCGAACAGGGGTTGAAGCTTTCTTT. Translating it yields CAWRTGVEAFF.